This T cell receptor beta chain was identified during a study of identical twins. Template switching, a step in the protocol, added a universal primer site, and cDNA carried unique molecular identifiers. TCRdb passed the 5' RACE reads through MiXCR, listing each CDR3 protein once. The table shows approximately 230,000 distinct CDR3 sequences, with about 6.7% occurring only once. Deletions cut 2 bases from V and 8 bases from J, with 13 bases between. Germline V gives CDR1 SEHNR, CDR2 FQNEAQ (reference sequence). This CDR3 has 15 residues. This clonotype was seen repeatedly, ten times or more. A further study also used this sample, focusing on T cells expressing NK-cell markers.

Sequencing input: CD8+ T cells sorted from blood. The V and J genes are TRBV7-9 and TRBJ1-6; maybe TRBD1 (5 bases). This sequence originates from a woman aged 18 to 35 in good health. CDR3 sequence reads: CASSLTGDRDSPLHF. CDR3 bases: TGTGCCAGCAGCTTAACCGGGGACCGGGATTCACCCCTCCACTTT. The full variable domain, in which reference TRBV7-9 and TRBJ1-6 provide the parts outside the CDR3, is DTGVSQNPRHKITKRGQNVTFRCDPISEHNRLYWYRQTLGQGPEFLTYFQNEAQLEKSRLLSDRFSAERPKGSFSTLEIQRTEQGDSAMYLCASSLTGDRDSPLHFGNGTRLTVT.